The 30 T cell receptor beta chains listed next were all sequenced from one sample in a study of OX40 agonist ivuxolimab in advanced cancers. Measured with immunoSEQ multiplex PCR; TCRdb has only the in-frame clones, and not every one. Of 65,000 to 100,000 clones detected, 88% appear once; the ten largest clones hold about 0.72%. Specimen: CD4+ or CD8+ T cells sorted from blood, collected in a trial of the OX40 agonist ivuxolimab. These receptors were collected from an adult with an advanced solid tumor such as melanoma, head and neck, liver or kidney cancer.

DNA of the CDR3: TGTGCCAGCAGCTTGGCTGGAAACACCATATATTTT. As protein: CASSLAGNTIYF. The V call is TRBV5-6, the J call TRBJ1-3, with D unclear. CDR1 is SGHDT, CDR2 YYEEEE, per germline. CDR3 length: 12 residues. V was pared by 0 bases and J by 2 bases, with 0 bases between.

The gene calls are TRBV19 and TRBJ2-7; 7 bases match TRBD1. This CDR3 is built from 20 residues. CDR1 is LNHDA and CDR2 is SQIVND in the germline V gene (reference sequence). V shed 3 bases and J 7 bases; nucleotides not matched to a gene: 27. The CDR3 protein is CASSITTFSLLGQASGEQYF. DNA for the CDR3: TGTGCCAGTAGTATTACAACCTTTTCCCTCCTCGGACAGGCCTCAGGGGAGCAGTACTTC.

The chain combines TRBV7-3 with TRBJ2-3; TRBD2 matches at 8 bases. From germline, CDR1 is SGHTA and CDR2 FQGTGA. CDR3 size: 18 residues. With V trimmed by 0 bases and J by 1 base, 9 bases remained unmatched. CDR3 loop: CASSLTSPVAGRTDTQYF. As DNA, the CDR3 is TGTGCCAGCAGCTTAACATCCCCGGTAGCGGGGCGCACAGATACGCAGTATTTT. Filled out from reference TRBV7-3 and TRBJ2-3, the complete variable domain reads GAGVSQTPSNKVTEKGKYVELRCDPISGHTALYWYRQSLGQGPEFLIYFQGTGAADDSGLPNDRFFAVRPEGSVSTLKIQRTERGDSAVYLCASSLTSPVAGRTDTQYFGPGTRLTVL.

The J gene is TRBJ2-3, the V gene TRBV19, with 8 bases lining up with TRBD2. Losses at the gene ends were 6 bases for V and 6 bases for J; bases not matched to a gene: 14. Germline V gene lookup returns CDR1 LNHDA and CDR2 SQIVND (reference sequence). The CDR3 is 16 amino acids. CDR3 sequence: CASSGGRTSSMDTQYF. DNA for the CDR3: TGTGCCAGTAGCGGAGGTCGGACTAGCTCCATGGATACGCAGTATTTT.

The V gene is TRBV11-1, the J gene TRBJ1-1; maybe TRBD1 (6 bases). V gave up 5 bases and J gave up 1 base, with 8 bases separating them. Germline V gene sequence: CDR1 SGHAT, CDR2 FQDESV (reference sequence). There are 13 residues in the CDR3. The CDR3 reads CASSPGQNTEAFF. The CDR3 DNA sequence: TGTGCCAGCAGCCCGGGACAGAACACTGAAGCTTTCTTT.

The CDR3 DNA follows: TGTGCCAGCAGCCCCGGGACAAGAGTTGGAAACACCATATATTTT. As protein: CASSPGTRVGNTIYF. V is TRBV7-9 and J is TRBJ1-3, with TRBD1 as a possible D gene (6 bases). The CDR3 consists of 15 residues. V lost 5 bases and J 3 bases, leaving 14 bases between the germline ends. The germline V gene has CDR1 SEHNR and CDR2 FQNEAQ (reference sequence).

The V gene is TRBV4-2, the J gene TRBJ1-5, with D possibly TRBD1 on 5 matching bases. The CDR3 covers 15 residues. Trimming shortened V by 3 bases and J by 0 bases, and 9 bases separated the two germline ends. Germline CDR1 and CDR2: LGHNA and YNFKEQ. For the CDR3, the DNA is TGTGCCAGCAGCCAGGGACTCAATAGCAATCAGCCCCAGCATTTT. Translating it yields CASSQGLNSNQPQHF.

The genes are TRBV28 and TRBJ2-4; D is unresolved. Germline CDR1 reads MDHEN; CDR2 reads SYDVKM. The CDR3 is 16 residues long. The V and J ends lost 5 bases and 7 bases respectively, with 21 bases between them. The CDR3 DNA sequence: TGTGCCAGCAGTGGATCCCGGGCCCCGGAGCTCAACATTCAGTACTTC. This gives the protein CASSGSRAPELNIQYF.

The CDR3 is CASTPPDGAPDTQYF. In DNA, the CDR3 is TGTGCCAGCACGCCCCCGGACGGGGCCCCAGATACGCAGTATTTT. This rearrangement joins TRBV4-2 to TRBJ2-3, with D perhaps given as TRBD1 or TRBD2 (5 bases each). CDR1 LGHNA and CDR2 YNFKEQ come from the germline V gene. The CDR3 has 15 amino acids. V lost 7 bases to trimming and J lost 4 bases, with 18 bases between them.

The CDR3 protein is CASSFTEATGYTF. The CDR3 DNA follows: TGTGCCAGCAGTTTTACGGAGGCGACTGGCTACACCTTC. The V and J genes are TRBV27 and TRBJ1-2; the D is unclear. Trimming pared 3 bases from V and 7 bases from J, leaving 12 bases between. Germline values: CDR1 MNHEY, CDR2 SMNVEV (reference sequence). This CDR3 is 13 amino acids long.

Points on this clone: Its ends do not fully match the called genes, so a read error is possible. The J gene is TRBJ1-5, the V gene TRBV7-9; maybe TRBD1 (5 bases). CDR3 length equals 12 residues. Germline CDR1 is SEHNR and CDR2 is FQNEAQ (reference sequence). CDR3 DNA sequence: TGTGCCAGCAGCCAAGGGACGGACCGTAAGTATTTT. It is translated as CASSQGTDRKYF.

This clone showed up just once. The genes are TRBV28 and TRBJ1-2, with D possibly TRBD1 on 6 matching bases. This CDR3 has 12 amino acids. CDR1 and CDR2 from the germline V gene are MDHEN and SYDVKM. Trimming took 8 bases from V and 4 from J, leaving 11 bases between them. The chain's CDR3 is CASHREPYGYTF. CDR3 DNA: TGTGCCAGCCACAGGGAACCCTATGGCTACACCTTC.

The count of this clone is one. The CDR3 reads CASSRPQGTGELFF. The CDR3 DNA reads as TGCGCCAGCAGCCGTCCCCAGGGCACCGGGGAGCTGTTTTTT. The chain uses TRBV5-1 and TRBJ2-2; possible D gene TRBD1, 5 bases. Per the germline V gene, CDR1 is SGHRS and CDR2 is YFSETQ. Trimming stripped 4 bases from V and 4 bases from J, with 11 bases between. The CDR3 is 14 amino acids.

This sequence joins TRBV4-2 and TRBJ2-3, with D maybe TRBD2 (6 bases). Germline V lookup: CDR1 LGHNA, CDR2 YNFKEQ. V was shortened by 0 bases and J by 0 bases, with 22 bases between the two germline ends. This CDR3 spans 20 amino acids. CDR3 DNA sequence: TGTGCCAGCAGCCAAGATGGGGCGGGGACCACAAGTACTAGCACAGATACGCAGTATTTT. This gives the protein CASSQDGAGTTSTSTDTQYF.

V usage is TRBV11-2 and J usage is TRBJ2-7; D might be TRBD1 (5 bases). The length of the CDR3 is 16 residues. The germline gives CDR1 SGHAT, CDR2 FQNNGV. The V gene lost 0 bases and the J gene lost 4 bases, with 16 bases spanning the gap. The CDR3 bases are TGTGCCAGCAGCTTAGATCTGCAGGGCACGGTGTACGAGCAGTACTTC. Translation: CASSLDLQGTVYEQYF.

The rearrangement uses TRBV4-3 and TRBJ1-4; 8 nucleotides line up with TRBD1. Trimming at V came to 0 bases and at J to 7 bases, leaving 7 bases not matched to a gene. The CDR3 is 16 residues long. In germline, CDR1 is LGHNA, CDR2 YSLEER. CDR3 protein: CASSQDRQQGVEKLFF. CDR3 nucleotide sequence: TGCGCCAGCAGCCAAGATAGACAACAGGGGGTTGAAAAACTGTTTTTT.

The rearrangement uses TRBV29-1 and TRBJ2-1, with 10 bases lining up with TRBD2. The length of the CDR3 is 14 residues. The germline gives CDR1 SQVTM, CDR2 ANQGSEA. V trimming: 7 bases; J trimming: 8 bases; junction bases outside the gene matches: 11. As DNA, the CDR3 is TGCAGCGCAAACCTACTAGCGGGACGGTATGAGCAGTTCTTC. Protein product: CSANLLAGRYEQFF.

The chain combines TRBV5-1 with TRBJ2-3; 11 nucleotides align to TRBD2. Germline CDR1 SGHRS, CDR2 YFSETQ. The trim removed 4 bases at V and 4 bases at J, leaving 8 bases unmatched. CDR3 length: 16 amino acids. CDR3 region: CASSPLAGGPPDTQYF. CDR3 in DNA: TGCGCCAGCAGCCCCTTAGCGGGAGGGCCCCCAGATACGCAGTATTTT.

The rearrangement joins TRBV28 to TRBJ1-2; no reliable D call. Germline values: CDR1 MDHEN, CDR2 SYDVKM. V was pared by 2 bases and J by 6 bases, with 10 bases between. CDR3 length: 13 residues. This CDR3 is CASSLTRAHGYTF. The CDR3 DNA sequence: TGTGCCAGCAGTTTAACGCGGGCCCATGGCTACACCTTC.

The chain carries TRBV4-1 and TRBJ2-1, with TRBD2 matching 8 bases. The CDR3 is made up of 16 amino acids. V dropped 4 bases and J dropped 5; count of bases not matched to a gene: 10. CDR1 MGHRA and CDR2 YSYEKL come from the germline V gene. CDR3 sequence: CASSPPGSGTHNEQFF. The CDR3 DNA is TGCGCCAGCAGCCCTCCGGGTAGCGGGACCCACAATGAGCAGTTCTTC.

Here the CDR3 reads CASSQARTGEAFF. In DNA form, the CDR3 reads TGTGCCAGCAGCCAAGCCCGGACAGGTGAAGCTTTCTTT. This rearrangement joins TRBV14 to TRBJ1-1, with 7 bases identical to TRBD1. Germline lookup yields CDR1 SGHDN and CDR2 FVKESK. This CDR3 contains 13 residues. The trim removed 1 base at V and 7 bases at J, leaving 3 bases unmatched.

CDR3 coding DNA: TGTGCCAGCAGGGCACAGGGAGAGGGAAAGACCCAGTACTTC. Amino acid sequence: CASRAQGEGKTQYF. The chain carries TRBV28 and TRBJ2-5, with D possibly matching TRBD1 (6 bases). Trimming stripped 6 bases from V and 6 bases from J, with 17 bases between. The CDR3 length is 14 residues. Looked up from germline, CDR1 is MDHEN and CDR2 is SYDVKM.

V gene TRBV9 combines with J gene TRBJ2-5; D might be TRBD1 or TRBD2, each matching 5 bases. The CDR3 length is 16 residues. Germline loops: CDR1 SGDLS, CDR2 YYNGEE. Trimming pared 0 bases from V and 3 bases from J, leaving 15 bases between. CDR3 sequence reads: CASSVEGRRGEETQYF. The CDR3, as DNA: TGTGCCAGCAGCGTAGAAGGGCGGCGAGGGGAAGAGACCCAGTACTTC.

This chain joins TRBV5-1 and TRBJ2-7; 8 bases are shared with TRBD2. CDR1 is SGHRS, CDR2 YFSETQ, per germline. Germline trimming cut 4 bases from V and 2 bases from J; bases unmatched to any gene: 2. The CDR3 sequence is 13 residues long. The CDR3 nucleotides are TGCGCCAGCAGCCGGGAGGGAGCCTACGAGCAGTACTTC. Translated: CASSREGAYEQYF.

V is TRBV5-4 and J is TRBJ2-3; D unresolved. Germline CDR1 SGHNT, CDR2 YYREEE (reference sequence). CDR3 size: 13 residues. The V gene lost 5 bases and the J gene lost 1 base, with 8 bases spanning the gap. The CDR3: CASSSAGTDTQYF. CDR3 DNA: TGTGCCAGCAGTTCGGCGGGCACAGATACGCAGTATTTT. Using reference TRBV5-4 and TRBJ2-3 for the parts outside the CDR3, the full variable domain is ETGVTQSPTHLIKTRGQQVTLRCSSQSGHNTVSWYQQALGQGPQFIFQYYREEENGRGNFPPRFSGLQFPNYSSELNVNALELDDSALYLCASSSAGTDTQYFGPGTRLTVL.

The CDR3 DNA is TGTGCCAGCACCGAAACGGGGGTTGGCTACACCTTC. It yields the protein CASTETGVGYTF. The chain uses TRBV6-6 and TRBJ1-2; a possible D gene is TRBD1 (5 bases). Trimming cost V 7 bases and J 7 bases, with 13 bases left between them. In germline, CDR1 is MNHNY, CDR2 SVGAGI (reference sequence). CDR3 length: 12 amino acids.

Worth noting for this clone: Different DNA sequences within this sample yield the same CDR3. The V and J genes are TRBV27 and TRBJ1-2; D is possibly TRBD1 (6 bases). The CDR3 extends over 13 amino acids. Germline V gene data show CDR1 as MNHEY and CDR2 as SMNVEV (reference sequence). V dropped 6 bases and J dropped 8 bases, with 16 bases sitting between them. The CDR3 DNA sequence: TGTGCCAGCAGCCGAACGGGGGGCCTCGGCTACACCTTC. Translating it yields CASSRTGGLGYTF.

V and J are TRBV14 and TRBJ2-3; 7 positions match TRBD2. J gave up 3 bases and V 3 bases, and 3 bases lay outside the gene matches. From germline, CDR1 is SGHDN and CDR2 FVKESK. CDR3 length: 14 residues. CDR3 DNA sequence: TGTGCCAGCAGCCAGGCGGGAGCTACAGATACGCAGTATTTT. It specifies CASSQAGATDTQYF.

Comments on this clone: Other DNA variants within this sample encode the same CDR3. This chain joins TRBV19 and TRBJ2-3, with D unresolved. CDR3 size: 12 residues. Germline lookup yields CDR1 LNHDA and CDR2 SQIVND (reference sequence). V gave up 4 bases and J gave up 3 bases, with 5 bases separating them. Here the CDR3 reads CASSTSTDTQYF. The CDR3 DNA follows: TGTGCCAGTAGTACATCTACAGATACGCAGTATTTT.

This rearrangement joins TRBV28 to TRBJ2-7, with 12 bases lining up with TRBD2. Germline V lookup: CDR1 MDHEN, CDR2 SYDVKM. CDR3 length equals 16 residues. V gave up 6 bases and J gave up 7 bases; unmatched junction bases: 13. CDR3 in amino acids: CASRSPGLAGGSEQYF. In DNA form, the CDR3 reads TGTGCCAGCAGATCCCCAGGGCTAGCGGGAGGGAGTGAGCAGTACTTC.